Listed below are T cell receptor beta chains from one sample, sequenced in a study of blood T cell repertoires in COVID-19. Clones were sequenced by immunoSEQ multiplex PCR, and TCRdb holds only the in-frame ones, with some missing. The sample lists 150,000 or so clones, roughly 84% occurring once. Material for sequencing was peripheral blood. These receptor sequences come from a woman between 55 and 75 years old with acute or convalescent COVID-19. Both conserved end residues are part of each CDR3. The order of the fields is CDR3 protein, V gene, D gene, clone size. D genes are given only for firm matches. A clone size is listed for some rows: how often the clone was seen (once, few, many), or a class if it is expanded.

cdr3_aa: CASKLAGGFDEQFF
v_call: TRBV6-5
d_call: TRBD2
clone_size: once

cdr3_aa: CATRSWAGGIGELFF
v_call: TRBV24-1
d_call: TRBD1
clone_size: -

cdr3_aa: CASGGLVEETQYF
v_call: TRBV19
d_call: TRBD2
clone_size: -

cdr3_aa: CASRGGGRSPLHF
v_call: TRBV9
d_call: -
clone_size: -

cdr3_aa: CASSETPAGPEAFF
v_call: TRBV2
d_call: -
clone_size: -

cdr3_aa: CAISEAGLAGVTGELFF
v_call: TRBV10-3
d_call: TRBD2
clone_size: -

cdr3_aa: CASSLGTGGTYEQYF
v_call: TRBV27
d_call: TRBD1
clone_size: once

cdr3_aa: CAWSLDPPETQYF
v_call: TRBV30
d_call: -
clone_size: -

cdr3_aa: CSASGGSNNEQFF
v_call: TRBV20-1
d_call: TRBD2
clone_size: -

cdr3_aa: CASSPGLAGVLEQYF
v_call: TRBV18
d_call: TRBD2
clone_size: -

cdr3_aa: CASSRQGWNTEAFF
v_call: TRBV6-5
d_call: TRBD1
clone_size: -

cdr3_aa: CASSYSGQGLDYEQYF
v_call: TRBV6-5
d_call: TRBD1
clone_size: -